This T cell receptor beta chain was identified during a study of T cells after yellow fever vaccination. TCRdb passed the 5' RACE reads through MiXCR, listing each CDR3 protein once. The sample consists of about 75,000 distinct CDR3 sequences, about 7.3% of them appearing once. With regard to this clonotype: The antigen is not known. A read error may produce the germline difference seen at one junction end.

Germline CDR1 reads SGDLS; CDR2 reads YYNGEE. The length of the CDR3 is 16 residues. Points from the study as a whole: Subsequent to the booster, the majority of primary-vaccination clones reappeared (96% CD4, roughly 90% CD8).

The rearrangement uses TRBV9 and TRBJ1-1; TRBD1 might be the D (6 bases). The input for sequencing was CD8+ T cells sorted from PBMCs, taken around 10 days after the first yellow fever vaccination. The source is a man aged 18-30 years who received the YFV17D yellow fever vaccine. CDR3 in amino acids: CDSSTGTSLMNTEAFF. In DNA form, the CDR3 reads TGTGACAGCAGCACGGGGACATCACTCATGAACACTGAAGCTTTCTTT.